The sequence of this T cell receptor beta chain was determined in a study of cytomegalovirus exposure and HLA in healthy donors. Points from the study as a whole: The authors later found TCR association rates varying by HLA locus, with DRB1 most and HLA-C fewest. Reports indicate that TCR beta sequences accurately predicted the HLA-A and HLA-B alleles of most subjects. A list of 150 to 200 TCR beta chains associated with cytomegalovirus was given.

Notes on this clone: Its antigen remains unknown.

The PCR used 60 Vbeta and 13 Jbeta primers. In the original workflow: In a later analysis, some 10 million of tens of millions of unique beta chains occurred in at least two donors. The repertoire was sequenced with immunoSEQ multiplex PCR; TCRdb's copy has only in-frame clones and lacks some. V and J calls and clone size are copied from that table; D and trimming were computed from the DNA. Seen here are about 200,000 clones, about four fifths observed once, and the top ten hold about 1.5%. V was clipped by 5 bases and J by 0 bases, with 14 bases between them. The CDR3 runs 15 residues. In germline, CDR1 is MDHEN, CDR2 SYDVKM.

The rearrangement uses TRBV28 and TRBJ2-7, with D possibly being TRBD2 (6 bases). The sequenced sample was PBMCs. The sequence derives from a woman aged 18 to 35 in good health and CMV-seronegative. Here the CDR3 reads CASSTRDFSSYEQYF. CDR3 sequence (DNA): TGTGCCAGCAGTACTAGGGACTTCAGCTCCTACGAGCAGTACTTC. Combining the CDR3 with reference TRBV28 and TRBJ2-7 gives the whole variable domain DVKVTQSSRYLVKRTGEKVFLECVQDMDHENMFWYRQDPGLGLRLIYFSYDVKMKEKGDIPEGYSVSREKKERFSLILESASTNQTSMYLCASSTRDFSSYEQYFGPGTRLTVT.